Each of the 29 T cell receptor beta chains below was sequenced from the same sample in a study of regulatory T cells in long-lasting Graves disease. The TCR beta library used iRepertoire HTBI primers with Arm-PCR amplification of CDR3. TCRdb itself ran the multiplex PCR reads through MiXCR, one entry per CDR3 protein. Of approximately 470,000 distinct CDR3 sequences detected, less than 25% appear once; the ten largest clones hold about 7.8%. Time point: persistent/refractory GD, antithyroid drugs over 5 years with positive TRAb. PBMC-derived RNA was used for the TCR library. The sequences come from peripheral blood mononuclear cells (PBMCs), collected when the disease was refractory, from a patient treated with antithyroid drugs. These receptors were obtained from a female donor with Graves disease.

In this sample, this clonotype turned up a few times. The chain recombines TRBV9 with TRBJ2-5; the match to TRBD1 covers 9 bases. The germline CDR1 and CDR2 sequences are SGDLS and YYNGEE. The J segment lost 4 bases and the V segment lost 0 bases, leaving 4 bases of the junction unmatched. The CDR3 is 15 amino acids. CDR3 coding DNA: TGTGCCAGCAGCGTAGGGACAGGGGATGGAGAGACCCAGTACTTC. This gives the protein CASSVGTGDGETQYF. The full variable domain, in which reference TRBV9 and TRBJ2-5 provide the parts outside the CDR3, is DSGVTQTPKHLITATGQRVTLRCSPRSGDLSVYWYQQSLDQGLQFLIQYYNGEERAKGNILERFSAQQFPDLHSELNLSSLELGDSALYFCASSVGTGDGETQYFGPGTRLLVL.

This clonotype has at least ten counts. This chain connects TRBV7-2 to TRBJ1-1; a weak D match, TRBD1 (6 bases). V was cut by 5 bases and J by 5 bases, with 15 bases left in between. The CDR3 loop spans 14 amino acids. Germline V gene lookup returns CDR1 SGHTA and CDR2 FQGNSA. The CDR3 sequence is CASSPNRAGTEAFF. The CDR3 DNA is TGTGCCAGCAGCCCTAACAGGGCCGGAACTGAAGCTTTCTTT. The full variable domain, in which reference TRBV7-2 and TRBJ1-1 provide the parts outside the CDR3, is GAGVSQSPSNKVTEKGKDVELRCDPISGHTALYWYRQSLGQGLEFLIYFQGNSAPDKSGLPSDRFSAERTGGSVSTLTIQRTQQEDSAVYLCASSPNRAGTEAFFGQGTRLTVV.

This chain uses TRBV4-1 with TRBJ2-7, with TRBD2 as a possible D gene (6 bases). Per germline, CDR1 MGHRA and CDR2 YSYEKL. The CDR3 runs 18 residues. V was cut by 1 base and J by 0 bases, with 19 bases left in between. The CDR3 DNA follows: TGCGCCAGCAGCCAAGTGGGTCGCCGGGAGCGCTCCTCCTACGAGCAGTACTTC. It translates to CASSQVGRRERSSYEQYF.

This clonotype was seen a handful of times. V is TRBV6-1 and J is TRBJ2-7; TRBD1 agrees at 9 bases. The CDR3 length is 15 residues. Germline V CDR1 and CDR2: MNHNS, SASEGT. Losses at the gene ends were 6 bases for V and 5 bases for J; bases not matched to a gene: 11. The CDR3 reads CASRRTGAKGNEQYF. The CDR3 nucleotides are TGTGCCAGCAGACGGACAGGGGCCAAGGGAAACGAGCAGTACTTC.

J is TRBJ2-5 and V is TRBV9; D is perhaps TRBD1 (5 bases). Germline V CDR1 and CDR2: SGDLS, YYNGEE. The CDR3 consists of 14 residues. V lost 0 bases, J lost 5 bases, and 11 bases lay in between. The CDR3 bases are TGTGCCAGCAGCGTAGTGGGTAGGGGCGAGACCCAGTACTTC. Its protein is CASSVVGRGETQYF.

The table lists this clonotype with a few counts. This sequence joins TRBV6-1 and TRBJ1-4; unclear D gene. V was shortened by 6 bases and J by 5 bases, with 16 bases between the two germline ends. Germline-derived CDR1 and CDR2 are MNHNS and SASEGT. CDR3 length: 15 amino acids. CDR3 DNA sequence: TGTGCCAGCAGACCGAACGGACTGGGAAATGAAAAACTGTTTTTT. Encoded protein: CASRPNGLGNEKLFF.

The chain is built from TRBV6-5 and TRBJ1-3; weak D call: TRBD1 (5 bases). The germline V and J ends were trimmed by 2 bases and 0 bases, with 8 bases remaining between them. CDR3 length: 15 residues. Germline V gives CDR1 MNHEY, CDR2 SVGAGI. DNA of the CDR3: TGTGCCAGCAGTTACGCACAGGCCTCTGGAAACACCATATATTTT. This encodes CASSYAQASGNTIYF.

This clonotype occurred many times. This chain links TRBV28 with TRBJ1-2; D is ambiguous. V lost 3 bases, J lost 3 bases, and 2 bases lay in between. There are 11 residues in the CDR3. The germline V gene has CDR1 MDHEN and CDR2 SYDVKM. The CDR3 sequence: CASSLDYGYTF. The CDR3 DNA reads TGTGCCAGCAGTTTGGACTATGGCTACACCTTC.

This clonotype has only a few counts. The chain is built from TRBV6-1 and TRBJ1-5; 7 nucleotides match TRBD1. Per the germline V gene, CDR1 is MNHNS and CDR2 is SASEGT. The V gene end was trimmed by 4 bases and the J gene end by 11 bases; junction bases not matched to a gene: 8. This CDR3 has 13 residues. CDR3 in DNA: TGTGCCAGCAGTGGACAGGGTGGGCAGTCCCAGCATTTT. Amino acid sequence: CASSGQGGQSQHF.

This clonotype was counted many times. The gene calls are TRBV3-1 and TRBJ1-1; D gene ambiguous. The V and J ends lost 4 bases and 3 bases respectively, with 15 bases between them. Germline CDR1 and CDR2: LGHDT and YNNKEL (reference sequence). There are 15 residues in the CDR3. This CDR3 is CASSLTSGVDTEAFF. The CDR3 region has the DNA TGTGCCAGCAGCCTGACGTCTGGGGTTGACACTGAAGCTTTCTTT. Full variable domain (missing parts from reference TRBV3-1 and TRBJ1-1): DTAVSQTPKYLVTQMGNDKSIKCEQNLGHDTMYWYKQDSKKFLKIMFSYNNKELIINETVPNRFSPKSPDKAHLNLHINSLELGDSAVYFCASSLTSGVDTEAFFGQGTRLTVV.

In the case of this clonotype: The CDR3 does not close with the conserved phenylalanine or tryptophan, likely indicating a read error. V usage is TRBV15 and J usage is TRBJ2-7; D gene uncertain. Germline V lookup: CDR1 LNHNV, CDR2 YYDKDF (reference sequence). V lost 8 bases and J lost 7, with 18 bases in between. The CDR3 contains 13 residues. CDR3 DNA: TGTGCCACCGCTTTCACTCCTTCGCGTGAGCAGTACTCC. Translation gives CATAFTPSREQYS.

The chain recombines TRBV27 with TRBJ1-2; TRBD1 is a possible D gene (6 bases). Trimming cost V 10 bases and J 3 bases, with 12 bases left between them. Germline CDR1 MNHEY, CDR2 SMNVEV (reference sequence). The CDR3 spans 12 residues. Here the CDR3 reads CATGQGYYGYTF. The CDR3 nucleotides read TGTGCCACAGGGCAGGGGTACTATGGCTACACCTTC.

This clonotype occurred many times. CDR3 in amino acids: CASSAPRTSGRVSTGELFF. The CDR3, as DNA: TGTGCCAGCAGTGCCCCGAGGACTAGCGGGAGGGTTAGCACCGGGGAGCTGTTTTTT. The rearrangement uses TRBV2 and TRBJ2-2; the match to TRBD2 covers 15 bases. The germline gives CDR1 SNHLY, CDR2 FYNNEI. With V trimmed by 4 bases and J by 4 bases, 10 bases remained unmatched. This CDR3 contains 19 residues.

J is TRBJ1-2 and V is TRBV20-1; D gene uncertain. Germline assignment: CDR1 DFQATT and CDR2 SNEGSKA (reference sequence). CDR3 size: 11 residues. Trimming removed 5 bases at V and 6 bases at J, with 10 bases between. DNA of the CDR3: TGCAGTGCTGAAGACCTAAATGGCTACACCTTC. Protein: CSAEDLNGYTF.

To note about this clonotype: A much larger clone differs from this one at a single base, so this may be a read error. The chain employs TRBV20-1 and TRBJ1-5; unclear D gene. The V end was cut by 7 bases, the J end by 0 bases, with 19 bases between. Germline CDR1 and CDR2: DFQATT and SNEGSKA (reference sequence). This CDR3 is 16 amino acids long. The CDR3 DNA sequence: TGCAGTGTTCTATGGCGGACCGATTATAGCAATCAGCCCCAGCATTTT. Translating gives CSVLWRTDYSNQPQHF.

In its sample, this clonotype was seen many times. The chain is built from TRBV10-3 and TRBJ2-7, with unresolved D. The CDR3 totals 12 residues. The V and J ends lost 6 bases and 4 bases respectively, with 10 bases between them. The V gene's germline CDR1 is ENHRY and CDR2 SYGVKD. The CDR3 DNA reads as TGTGCCATCAGCTTAGACCCGTACGAGCAGTACTTC. As protein: CAISLDPYEQYF.

This chain uses TRBV18 with TRBJ2-5, with 7 positions matching TRBD2. J lost 4 bases, V lost 1 base, and 12 bases had no gene match. The germline gives CDR1 KGHSH, CDR2 LQKENI. The CDR3 is 17 amino acids. CDR3 nucleotide sequence: TGTGCCAGCTCACCACACTCTAGCGGAAAGAGCGGAGAGACCCAGTACTTC. It translates to CASSPHSSGKSGETQYF.

This chain joins TRBV11-3 and TRBJ2-1, with D maybe TRBD2 (6 bases). The CDR3 is made up of 17 amino acids. Trimming removed 0 bases from V and 0 bases from J, with 12 bases in between. Germline CDR1 SGHNT, CDR2 YENEEA. The CDR3: CASSLDTGLSSYNEQFF. The DNA of the CDR3 is TGTGCCAGCAGCTTAGATACAGGACTAAGCTCCTACAATGAGCAGTTCTTC.

As for this clonotype: This may be a read error, as it is one base from a much larger clone. The CDR3 coding sequence is TGTGCCAGCAGGGGAGTTGGGGAGGGATCTTCACTCCTCCACTTT. Amino acids: CASRGVGEGSSLLHF. The chain employs TRBV2 and TRBJ1-6; D is unclear. CDR1 SNHLY and CDR2 FYNNEI come from the germline V gene. The CDR3 consists of 15 residues. Together with reference TRBV2 and TRBJ1-6, the CDR3 gives the full variable domain: EPEVTQTPSHQVTQMGQEVILRCVPISNHLYFYWYRQILGQKVEFLVSFYNNEISEKSEIFDDQFSVERPDGSNFTLKIRSTKLEDSAMYFCASRGVGEGSSLLHFGNGTRLTVT.

This clonotype has only a few counts. The V gene is TRBV7-2, the J gene TRBJ2-3; D uncertain. Germline V gene data show CDR1 as SGHTA and CDR2 as FQGNSA. The ends were cut back, 1 base at V and 1 base at J, with 6 bases in the middle. The CDR3 is 14 amino acids. This CDR3 reads CASSLDHGTDTQYF. DNA of the CDR3: TGTGCCAGCAGCTTAGACCACGGCACAGATACGCAGTATTTT.

This clonotype was counted many times. The rearrangement uses TRBV11-1 and TRBJ2-7, with D maybe TRBD2 (5 bases). The CDR3 consists of 14 residues. Germline V CDR1 and CDR2: SGHAT, FQDESV (reference sequence). With 5 bases removed from V and 4 bases from J, the gap between germline ends came to 15 bases. The CDR3 nucleotides read TGTGCCAGCAGCGCGTCGGGTGGACTTTACGAGCAGTACTTC. It yields the protein CASSASGGLYEQYF.

This clonotype was recorded many times. The chain joins TRBV28 to TRBJ1-5; D might be TRBD1 (6 bases). The V end was cut by 5 bases, the J end by 4 bases, with 18 bases between. CDR3 size: 16 residues. Germline values: CDR1 MDHEN, CDR2 SYDVKM. CDR3 in amino acids: CASSPQGNELNQPQHF. Written as DNA, the CDR3 is TGTGCCAGCAGTCCCCAGGGGAACGAGCTGAATCAGCCCCAGCATTTT.

This sequence joins TRBV14 and TRBJ2-7; D might be TRBD1 (5 bases). V was pared by 4 bases and J by 0 bases, with 16 bases between. This CDR3 has 16 residues. CDR1 is SGHDN and CDR2 is FVKESK in the germline V gene. The CDR3 nucleotides are TGTGCCAGCAGCCGTTCCTTTGCCAGGGCCTCCTACGAGCAGTACTTC. Encoded protein: CASSRSFARASYEQYF. Full variable domain (outside the CDR3, taken from reference TRBV14 and TRBJ2-7): EAGVTQFPSHSVIEKGQTVTLRCDPISGHDNLYWYRRVMGKEIKFLLHFVKESKQDESGMPNNRFLAERTGGTYSTLKVQPAELEDSGVYFCASSRSFARASYEQYFGPGTRLTVT.

V and J are TRBV7-2 and TRBJ2-3; a possible D gene is TRBD1 (6 bases). The CDR3 is made up of 15 amino acids. Deletions cut 5 bases from V and 8 bases from J, with 20 bases between. Per the germline V gene, CDR1 is SGHTA and CDR2 is FQGNSA. The CDR3 protein is CASSPRDTPDGTQYF. CDR3 nucleotide sequence: TGTGCCAGCAGCCCGAGGGACACCCCAGACGGTACGCAGTATTTT.

CDR3: CSASGGEGQPQHF. CDR3 coding DNA: TGCAGCGCCAGTGGCGGGGAAGGTCAGCCCCAGCATTTT. The rearrangement links TRBV29-1 to TRBJ1-5; D remains ambiguous. V lost 7 bases and J 6 bases, leaving 16 bases between the germline ends. CDR1 is SQVTM and CDR2 is ANQGSEA in the germline V gene. The CDR3 extends over 13 amino acids.

This clonotype occurred many times. This chain joins TRBV20-1 and TRBJ2-5; 10 bases are shared with TRBD2. The V gene's germline CDR1 is DFQATT and CDR2 SNEGSKA (reference sequence). V lost 7 bases and J lost 4; bases outside the gene matches: 6. This CDR3 region has 13 residues. The CDR3 loop is CSESGRAPETQYF. The CDR3 nucleotides are TGCAGTGAAAGCGGGAGGGCCCCAGAGACCCAGTACTTC.

The sample holds many counts of this clonotype. The chain joins TRBV12-3 or TRBV12-4 to TRBJ1-5; TRBD1 agrees at 12 bases. Losses at the gene ends were 1 base for V and 7 bases for J; bases not matched to a gene: 8. The CDR3 is made up of 17 amino acids. CDR3 nucleotides: TGTGCCAGCAGTTTAGAGATGGGACAGGGGGCCCACCAGCCCCAGCATTTT. Translated: CASSLEMGQGAHQPQHF.

This sequence joins TRBV30 and TRBJ2-7; a possible D gene is TRBD1 (5 bases). The V gene lost 6 bases and the J gene lost 0 bases, with 12 bases spanning the gap. The CDR3 runs 13 residues. Germline CDR1 GTSNPN, CDR2 SVGIG (reference sequence). As DNA, the CDR3 is TGTGCCTGTTCGACAGATTCCTCCTACGAGCAGTACTTC. This gives the protein CACSTDSSYEQYF. Full variable domain (rest looked up from reference TRBV30 and TRBJ2-7): SQTIHQWPATLVQPVGSPLSLECTVEGTSNPNLYWYRQAAGRGLQLLFYSVGIGQISSEVPQNLSASRPQDRQFILSSKKLLLSDSGFYLCACSTDSSYEQYFGPGTRLTVT.

The V and J genes are TRBV7-9 and TRBJ2-2; no clear D gene. V lost 0 bases to trimming and J lost 3 bases, with 8 bases between them. The CDR3 is made up of 15 amino acids. Germline V lookup: CDR1 SEHNR, CDR2 FQNEAQ (reference sequence). In nucleotides, the CDR3 is TGTGCCAGCAGCTTAGCGACACCGTACACCGGGGAGCTGTTTTTT. It codes for CASSLATPYTGELFF.